This TCR beta chain was profiled in a study of T cells of healthy individuals. This clonotype was counted ten times or more. The CDR3 is made up of 12 amino acids. V was trimmed by 3 bases and J by 4 bases, leaving 9 bases between them. Per the germline V gene, CDR1 is DFQATT and CDR2 is SNEGSKA (reference sequence). A single record per CDR3 protein comes from TCRdb applying MiXCR to the 5' RACE reads. This repertoire shows around 63,000 distinct CDR3 sequences, 16% found once; its top ten account for around 5.1%. The J gene is TRBJ1-2, the V gene TRBV20-1, with TRBD1 as a possible D gene (5 bases). The receptor was isolated from a human donor in good health. CDR3 DNA: TGCAGTGCTAGGGGGGGGTCCTATGGCTACACCTTC. Its translation: CSARGGSYGYTF.